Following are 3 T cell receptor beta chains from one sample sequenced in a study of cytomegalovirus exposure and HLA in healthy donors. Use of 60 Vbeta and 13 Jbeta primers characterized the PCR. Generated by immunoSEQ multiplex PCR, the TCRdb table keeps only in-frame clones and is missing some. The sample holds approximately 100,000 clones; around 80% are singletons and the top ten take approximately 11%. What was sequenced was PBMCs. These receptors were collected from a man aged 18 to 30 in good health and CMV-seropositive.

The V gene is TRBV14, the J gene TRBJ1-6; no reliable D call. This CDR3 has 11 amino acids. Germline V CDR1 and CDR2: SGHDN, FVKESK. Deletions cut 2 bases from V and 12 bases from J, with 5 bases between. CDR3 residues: CASSQPGPLHF. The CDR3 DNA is TGTGCCAGCAGCCAACCGGGACCCCTCCACTTT.

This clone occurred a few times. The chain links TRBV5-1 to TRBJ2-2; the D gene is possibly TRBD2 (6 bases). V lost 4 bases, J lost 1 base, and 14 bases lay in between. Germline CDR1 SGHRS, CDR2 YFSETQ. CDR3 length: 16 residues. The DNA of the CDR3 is TGCGCCAGCAGCCCCGTGTGGAGGGAGAACACCGGGGAGCTGTTTTTT. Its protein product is CASSPVWRENTGELFF.

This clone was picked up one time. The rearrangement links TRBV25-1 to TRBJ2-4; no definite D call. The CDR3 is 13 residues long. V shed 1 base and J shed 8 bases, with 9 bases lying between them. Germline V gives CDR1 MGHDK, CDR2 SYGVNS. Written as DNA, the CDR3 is TGTGCCAGCAGTGAATCCCCCCTCGACATTCAGTACTTC. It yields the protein CASSESPLDIQYF.